Listed below are T cell receptor beta chains from one sample, sequenced in a study of T cell repertoires in cytomegalovirus infection. No antigen is known for these receptors. MiXCR was run by TCRdb on the reads, yielding one entry per CDR3 protein. The table has 400,000 to 600,000 distinct CDR3 sequences, more than 40% seen once. The specimen was cultured PBMCs, collected from culture after CMV antigen stimulation. The receptors were sampled from a human donor in good health (CMV status not recorded). Some clones in this sample may be carry-over from other donors' samples. The CDR3 runs from the conserved cysteine through the conserved F or W.

V | CDR3
TRBV7-9 | CASSREEGQSSYEQYF
TRBV7-9 | CASSSPTGLPTDTQYF
TRBV6-5 | CASRPSTGGSNYGYTF
TRBV7-2 | CASSLVGVGSRAKNIQYF
TRBV12-5 | CASGRTLNTEAFF
TRBV6-1 | CASRWGASPYNEQFF
TRBV7-9 | CASSLFGTGSGNTIYF
TRBV6-8 | CASRTGRNEQYF
TRBV20-1 | CSARDPGDEKLFF
TRBV9 | CASSVDRYTGELFF
TRBV19 | CASSRGLAGGADTQYF
TRBV6-1 | CASSEFWGLLNSPLHF
TRBV6-1 | CASSEVGRTEQYF
TRBV29-1 | CSTGDRSTDTQYF
TRBV5-5 | CASSFGWGSETDTQYF
TRBV7-6 | CASSRGLAGVGANVLTF
TRBV7-6 | CASSLGRPGGGNTIYF
TRBV5-5 | CASRLGGARYGYTF
TRBV28 | CASSTPGGGQETQYF
TRBV12-5 | CASGFGGQGSETQYF
TRBV7-8 | CASSTRGGDQPQHF
TRBV11-2 | CASSPRPADEQFF
TRBV6-6 | CASSELLNTEAFF
TRBV12-5 | CASGVRDRGLKAPWANQPQHF
TRBV6-2/TRBV6-3 | CASSYPGTPPDNEQFF
TRBV7-8 | CASSPPNRNEKLFF
TRBV20-1 | CSARQDRAAGELFF
TRBV6-1 | CASSEGQLNYGYTF
TRBV6-6 | CASSQGLAGDNEQFF